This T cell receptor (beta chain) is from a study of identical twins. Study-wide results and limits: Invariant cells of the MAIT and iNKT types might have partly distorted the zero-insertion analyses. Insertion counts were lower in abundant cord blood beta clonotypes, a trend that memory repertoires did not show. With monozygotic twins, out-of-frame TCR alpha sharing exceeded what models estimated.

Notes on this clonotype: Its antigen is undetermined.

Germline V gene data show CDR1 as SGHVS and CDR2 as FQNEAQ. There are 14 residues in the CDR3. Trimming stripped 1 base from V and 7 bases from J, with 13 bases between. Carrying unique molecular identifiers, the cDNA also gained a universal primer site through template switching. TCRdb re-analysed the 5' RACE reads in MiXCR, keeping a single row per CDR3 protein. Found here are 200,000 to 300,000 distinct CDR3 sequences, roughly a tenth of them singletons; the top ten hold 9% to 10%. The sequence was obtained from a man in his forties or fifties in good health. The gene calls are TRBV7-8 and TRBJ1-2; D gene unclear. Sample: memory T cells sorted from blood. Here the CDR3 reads CASSLDWAKGGYTF. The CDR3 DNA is TGTGCCAGCAGCTTAGATTGGGCTAAGGGTGGCTACACCTTC.